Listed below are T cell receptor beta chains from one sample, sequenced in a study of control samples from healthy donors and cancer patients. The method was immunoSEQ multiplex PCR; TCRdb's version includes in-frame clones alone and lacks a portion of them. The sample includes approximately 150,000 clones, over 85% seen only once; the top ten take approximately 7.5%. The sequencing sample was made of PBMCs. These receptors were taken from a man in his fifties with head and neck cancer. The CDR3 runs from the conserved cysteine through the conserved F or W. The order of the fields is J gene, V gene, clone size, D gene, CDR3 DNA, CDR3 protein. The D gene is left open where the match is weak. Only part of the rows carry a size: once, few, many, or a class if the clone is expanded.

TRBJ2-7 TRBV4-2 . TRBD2 TGTGCCAGCAGCCAAGGCGCGGGGGGAGCAAGCTCCTACGAGCAGTACTTC CASSQGAGGASSYEQYF
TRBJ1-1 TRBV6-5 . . TGTGCCAGCAGTTACTACAGTTTTCGGACTGAAGCTTTCTTT CASSYYSFRTEAFF
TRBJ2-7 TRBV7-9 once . TGTGCCAGCAGCTTAGTAGGGAAGATCGGCTACGAGCAGTACTTC CASSLVGKIGYEQYF
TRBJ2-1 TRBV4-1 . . TGCGCCAGCAGCCAAGGGGGAGAGGTCCACTACAATGAGCAGTTCTTC CASSQGGEVHYNEQFF
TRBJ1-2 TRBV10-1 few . TGCGCCAGCAGTGAGTCGACCGGGGTCGACTATGGCTACACCTTC CASSESTGVDYGYTF
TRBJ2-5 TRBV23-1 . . TGCGCCAGCAGAGGGCGGGATCGGCCATGGGAGACCCAGTACTTC CASRGRDRPWETQYF
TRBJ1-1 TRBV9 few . TGTGCCAGCAGCGTAATTACAGGGAACACTGAAGCTTTCTTT CASSVITGNTEAFF
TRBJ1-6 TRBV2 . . TGTGCCAGCAACGAGGACTATAATTCACCCCTCCACTTT CASNEDYNSPLHF
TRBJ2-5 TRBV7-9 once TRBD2 TGTGCCAGCAGCTTCAGAAAGGGCGGGGGGCTGGTAGAGACCCAGTACTTC CASSFRKGGGLVETQYF
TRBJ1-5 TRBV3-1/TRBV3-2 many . TGTGCCAGCAGCTTCCGGGACAGCAATCAGCCCCAGCATTTT CASSFRDSNQPQHF
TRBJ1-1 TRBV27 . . TGTGCCAGCAGTTTAAGTGCGGGCCTCACTGAAGCTTTCTTT CASSLSAGLTEAFF
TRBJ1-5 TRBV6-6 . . TGTGCCAGCAGCCAGACGGAACTAAATCAGCCCCAGCATTTT CASSQTELNQPQHF
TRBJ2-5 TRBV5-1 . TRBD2 TGCGCCAGCAGCTTAGGACTAGCGGGAGACGGGGAGACCCAGTACTTC CASSLGLAGDGETQYF
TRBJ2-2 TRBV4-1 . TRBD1 TGCGCCAGCAGCCAAGAACGGCAGGGGGCGCGAAAATACACCGGGGAGCTGTTTTTT CASSQERQGARKYTGELFF
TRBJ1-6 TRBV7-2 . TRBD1 TGTGCCAGCAGCTTTCAGGGGGGCGCAGGTTCACCCCTCCACTTT CASSFQGGAGSPLHF
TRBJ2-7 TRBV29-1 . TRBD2 TGCAGCGTTGATGGGACTAGCGGGAGGGCCGACTACGAGCAGTACTTC CSVDGTSGRADYEQYF